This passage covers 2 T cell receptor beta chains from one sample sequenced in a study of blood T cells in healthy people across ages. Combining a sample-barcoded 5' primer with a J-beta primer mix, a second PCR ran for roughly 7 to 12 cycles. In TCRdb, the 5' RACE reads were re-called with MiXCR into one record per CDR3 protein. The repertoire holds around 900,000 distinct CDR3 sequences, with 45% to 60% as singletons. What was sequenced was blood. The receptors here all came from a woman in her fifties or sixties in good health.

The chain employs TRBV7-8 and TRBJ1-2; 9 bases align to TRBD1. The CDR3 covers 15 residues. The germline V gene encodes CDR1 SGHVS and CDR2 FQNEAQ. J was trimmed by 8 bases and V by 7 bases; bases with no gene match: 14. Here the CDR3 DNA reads TGTGCCAGCACCCCGAGGGGACAGGGAGGTCGGGGCTACACCTTC. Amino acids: CASTPRGQGGRGYTF.

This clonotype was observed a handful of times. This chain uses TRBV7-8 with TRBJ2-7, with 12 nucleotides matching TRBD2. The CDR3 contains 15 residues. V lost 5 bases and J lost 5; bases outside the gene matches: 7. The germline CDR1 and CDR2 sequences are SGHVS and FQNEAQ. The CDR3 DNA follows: TGTGCCAGCAGCCGACTAGCGGGAGAGAGCGACGAGCAGTACTTC. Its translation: CASSRLAGESDEQYF. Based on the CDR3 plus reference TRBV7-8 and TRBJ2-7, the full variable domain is GAGVSQSPRYKVAKRGQDVALRCDPISGHVSLFWYQQALGQGPEFLTYFQNEAQLDKSGLPSDRFFAERPEGSVSTLKIQRTQQEDSAVYLCASSRLAGESDEQYFGPGTRLTVT.